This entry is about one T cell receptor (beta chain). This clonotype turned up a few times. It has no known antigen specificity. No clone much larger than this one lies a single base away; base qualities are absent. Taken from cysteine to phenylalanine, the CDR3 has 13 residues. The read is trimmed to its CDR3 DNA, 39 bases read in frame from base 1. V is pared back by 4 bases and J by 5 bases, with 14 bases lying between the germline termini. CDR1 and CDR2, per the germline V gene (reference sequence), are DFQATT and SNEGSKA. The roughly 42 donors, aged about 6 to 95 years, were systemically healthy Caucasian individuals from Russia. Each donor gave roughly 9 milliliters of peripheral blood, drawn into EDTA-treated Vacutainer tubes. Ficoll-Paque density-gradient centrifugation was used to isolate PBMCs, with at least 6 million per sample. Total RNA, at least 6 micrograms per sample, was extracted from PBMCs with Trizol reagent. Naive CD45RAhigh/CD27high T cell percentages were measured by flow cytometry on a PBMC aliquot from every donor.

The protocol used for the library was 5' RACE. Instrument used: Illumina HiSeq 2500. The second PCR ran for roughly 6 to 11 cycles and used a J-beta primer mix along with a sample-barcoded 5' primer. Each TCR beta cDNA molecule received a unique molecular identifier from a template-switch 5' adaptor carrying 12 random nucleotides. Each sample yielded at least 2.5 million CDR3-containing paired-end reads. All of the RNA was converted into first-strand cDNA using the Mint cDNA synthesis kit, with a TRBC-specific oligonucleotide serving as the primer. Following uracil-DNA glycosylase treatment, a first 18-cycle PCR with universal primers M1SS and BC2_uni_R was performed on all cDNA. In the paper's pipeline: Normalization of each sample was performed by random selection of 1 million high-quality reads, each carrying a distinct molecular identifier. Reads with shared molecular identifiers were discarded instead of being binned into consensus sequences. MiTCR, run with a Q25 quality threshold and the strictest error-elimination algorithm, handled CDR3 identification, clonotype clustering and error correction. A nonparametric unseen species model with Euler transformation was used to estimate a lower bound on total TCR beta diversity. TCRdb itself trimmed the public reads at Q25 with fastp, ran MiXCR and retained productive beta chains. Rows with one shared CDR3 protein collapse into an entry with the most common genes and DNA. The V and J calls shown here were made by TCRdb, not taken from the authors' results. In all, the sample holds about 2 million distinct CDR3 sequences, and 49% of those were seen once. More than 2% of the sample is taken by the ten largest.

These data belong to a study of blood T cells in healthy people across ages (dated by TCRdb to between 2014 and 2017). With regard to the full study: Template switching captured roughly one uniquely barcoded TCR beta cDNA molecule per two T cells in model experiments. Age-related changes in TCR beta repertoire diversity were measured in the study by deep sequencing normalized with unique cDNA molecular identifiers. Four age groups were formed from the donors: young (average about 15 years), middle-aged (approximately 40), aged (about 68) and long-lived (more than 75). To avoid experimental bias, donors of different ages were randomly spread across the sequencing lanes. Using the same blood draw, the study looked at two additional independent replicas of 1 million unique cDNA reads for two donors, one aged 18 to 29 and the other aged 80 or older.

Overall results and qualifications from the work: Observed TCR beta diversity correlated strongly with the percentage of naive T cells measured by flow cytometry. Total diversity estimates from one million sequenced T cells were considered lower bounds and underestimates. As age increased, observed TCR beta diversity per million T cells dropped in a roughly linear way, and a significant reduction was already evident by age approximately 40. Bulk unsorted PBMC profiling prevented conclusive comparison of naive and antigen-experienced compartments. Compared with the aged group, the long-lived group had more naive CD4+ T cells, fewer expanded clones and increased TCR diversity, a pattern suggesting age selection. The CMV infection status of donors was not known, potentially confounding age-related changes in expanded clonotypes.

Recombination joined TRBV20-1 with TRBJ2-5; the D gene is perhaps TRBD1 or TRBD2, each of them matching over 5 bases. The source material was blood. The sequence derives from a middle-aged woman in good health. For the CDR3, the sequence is CSANRRLWETQYF. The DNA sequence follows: TGCAGTGCTAACAGGAGGTTATGGGAGACCCAGTACTTC.